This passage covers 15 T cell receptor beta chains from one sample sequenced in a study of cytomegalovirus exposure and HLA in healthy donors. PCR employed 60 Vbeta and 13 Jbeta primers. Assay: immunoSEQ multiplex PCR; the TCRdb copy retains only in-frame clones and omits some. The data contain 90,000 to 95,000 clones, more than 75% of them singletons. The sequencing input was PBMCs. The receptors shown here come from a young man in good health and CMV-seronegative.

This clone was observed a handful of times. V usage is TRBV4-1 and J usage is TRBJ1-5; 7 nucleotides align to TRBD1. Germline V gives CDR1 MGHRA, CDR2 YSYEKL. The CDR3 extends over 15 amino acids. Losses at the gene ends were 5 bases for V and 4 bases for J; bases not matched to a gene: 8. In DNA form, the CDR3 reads TGCGCCAGCAGCGGAAGGGACAGTGGGAATCAGCCCCAGCATTTT. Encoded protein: CASSGRDSGNQPQHF.

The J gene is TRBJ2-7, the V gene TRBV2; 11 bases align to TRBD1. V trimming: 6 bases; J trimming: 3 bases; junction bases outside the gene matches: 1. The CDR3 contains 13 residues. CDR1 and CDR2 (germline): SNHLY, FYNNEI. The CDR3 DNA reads TGTGCCAGCAGGGACAGGGGGCGCTACGAGCAGTACTTC. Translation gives CASRDRGRYEQYF.

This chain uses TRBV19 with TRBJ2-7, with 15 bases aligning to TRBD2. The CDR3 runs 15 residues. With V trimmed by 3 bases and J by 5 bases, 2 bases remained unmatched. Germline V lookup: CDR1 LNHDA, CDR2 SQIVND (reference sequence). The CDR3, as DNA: TGTGCCAGTAGTATCGGACTAGCGGGGGGGGACGAGCAGTACTTC. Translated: CASSIGLAGGDEQYF.

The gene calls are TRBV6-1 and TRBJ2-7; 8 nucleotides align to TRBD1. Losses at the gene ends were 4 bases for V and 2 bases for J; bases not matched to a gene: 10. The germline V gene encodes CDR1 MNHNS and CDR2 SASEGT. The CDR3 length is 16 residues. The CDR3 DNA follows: TGTGCCAGCAGTGCCCACCCGGGACAGGAAGCCTACGAGCAGTACTTC. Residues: CASSAHPGQEAYEQYF.

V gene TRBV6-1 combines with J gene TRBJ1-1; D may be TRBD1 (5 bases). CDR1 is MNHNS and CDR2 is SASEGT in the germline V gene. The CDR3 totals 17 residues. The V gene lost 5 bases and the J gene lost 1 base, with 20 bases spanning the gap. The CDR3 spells CASSKEQDPLPNTEAFF. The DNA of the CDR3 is TGTGCCAGCAGTAAAGAACAGGACCCCCTCCCGAACACTGAAGCTTTCTTT.

The CDR3 reads CAWELARGTNEKLFF. The CDR3 nucleotides are TGTGCCTGGGAACTCGCCAGGGGGACTAATGAAAAACTGTTTTTT. This chain links TRBV30 with TRBJ1-4; 7 nucleotides match TRBD1. The germline CDR1 and CDR2 sequences are GTSNPN and SVGIG (reference sequence). The ends lost 5 bases at V and 2 bases at J; junction bases unmatched: 8. The CDR3 has 15 residues.

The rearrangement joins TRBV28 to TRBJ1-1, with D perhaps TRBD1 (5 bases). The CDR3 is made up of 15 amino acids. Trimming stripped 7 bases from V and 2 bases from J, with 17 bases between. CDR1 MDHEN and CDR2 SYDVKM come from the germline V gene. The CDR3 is CASNLAQGGNTEAFF. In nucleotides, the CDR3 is TGTGCCAGCAACCTAGCCCAGGGAGGAAACACTGAAGCTTTCTTT.

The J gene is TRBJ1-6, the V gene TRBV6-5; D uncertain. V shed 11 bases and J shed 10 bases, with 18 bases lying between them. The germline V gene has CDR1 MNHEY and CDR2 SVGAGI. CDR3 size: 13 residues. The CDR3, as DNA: TGTGCCGCAACGGGAAGGGCCGGATCACCCCTCCACTTT. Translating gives CAATGRAGSPLHF.

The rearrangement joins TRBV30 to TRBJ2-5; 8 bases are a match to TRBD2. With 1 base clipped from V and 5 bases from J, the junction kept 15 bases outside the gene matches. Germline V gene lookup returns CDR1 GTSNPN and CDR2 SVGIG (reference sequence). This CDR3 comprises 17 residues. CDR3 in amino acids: CAWSGLWGSGVMETQYF. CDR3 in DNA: TGTGCCTGGAGTGGACTTTGGGGTAGCGGGGTAATGGAGACCCAGTACTTC.

CDR3 loop: CASSPPGLSYEQYF. For the CDR3, the DNA is TGTGCCAGCAGCCCCCCGGGACTTTCCTACGAGCAGTACTTC. J is TRBJ2-7 and V is TRBV7-2, with D perhaps matching TRBD2 (6 bases). The ends were cut back, 5 bases at V and 1 base at J, with 12 bases in the middle. The germline CDR1 and CDR2 sequences are SGHTA and FQGNSA. The CDR3 is made up of 14 amino acids. The full variable domain, its missing parts supplied by reference TRBV7-2 and TRBJ2-7, is GAGVSQSPSNKVTEKGKDVELRCDPISGHTALYWYRQSLGQGLEFLIYFQGNSAPDKSGLPSDRFSAERTGGSVSTLTIQRTQQEDSAVYLCASSPPGLSYEQYFGPGTRLTVT.

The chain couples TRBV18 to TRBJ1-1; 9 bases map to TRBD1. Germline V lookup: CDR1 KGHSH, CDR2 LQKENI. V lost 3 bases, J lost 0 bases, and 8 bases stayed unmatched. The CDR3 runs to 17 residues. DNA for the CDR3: TGTGCCAGCTCACCGCCCGGGACAGGGCCGATGAACACTGAAGCTTTCTTT. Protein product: CASSPPGTGPMNTEAFF.

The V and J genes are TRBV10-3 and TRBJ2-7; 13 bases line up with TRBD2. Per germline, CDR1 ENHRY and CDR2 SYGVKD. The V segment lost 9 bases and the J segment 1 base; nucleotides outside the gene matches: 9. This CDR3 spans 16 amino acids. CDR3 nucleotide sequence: TGTGCCATAGCGCTGACTAGCGGGGGGTCATCCTACGAGCAGTACTTC. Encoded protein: CAIALTSGGSSYEQYF.

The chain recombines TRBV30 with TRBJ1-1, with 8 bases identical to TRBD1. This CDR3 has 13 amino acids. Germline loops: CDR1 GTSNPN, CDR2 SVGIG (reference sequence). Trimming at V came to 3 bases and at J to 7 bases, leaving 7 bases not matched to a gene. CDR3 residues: CAWSAGTGVEAFF. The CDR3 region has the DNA TGTGCCTGGAGCGCCGGGACAGGCGTTGAAGCTTTCTTT.

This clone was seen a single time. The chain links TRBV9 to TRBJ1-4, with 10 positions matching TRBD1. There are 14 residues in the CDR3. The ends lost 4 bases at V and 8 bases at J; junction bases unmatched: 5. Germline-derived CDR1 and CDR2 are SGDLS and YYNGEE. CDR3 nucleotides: TGTGCCAGCAGCAGACCGGGACAGGGGGAAAAACTGTTTTTT. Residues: CASSRPGQGEKLFF.

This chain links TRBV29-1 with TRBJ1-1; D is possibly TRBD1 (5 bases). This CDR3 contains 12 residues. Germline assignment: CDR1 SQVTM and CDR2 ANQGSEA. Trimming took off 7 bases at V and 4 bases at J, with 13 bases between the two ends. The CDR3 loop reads CSATSRGTEAFF. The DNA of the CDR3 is TGCAGCGCAACTTCTAGGGGCACTGAAGCTTTCTTT.